The 15 T cell receptor beta chains reported below all come from one sample, sequenced in a study of shared clonotypes between healthy human individuals. Clones were sequenced by immunoSEQ multiplex PCR, and TCRdb holds only the in-frame ones, with some missing. This table has roughly 2.2 million clones, over 85% appearing once. Sequences were obtained from naive CD4+ T cells from PBMCs. Regarding subset: CD45RA+ positively selected. These receptors all come from a young man in good health. Some clones in this sample may be carry-over from other donors' samples.

The chain has TRBV28 and TRBJ2-1; maybe TRBD2 (6 bases). CDR1 and CDR2 from the germline V gene are MDHEN and SYDVKM. V was trimmed by 5 bases and J by 4 bases, leaving 15 bases between them. The CDR3 covers 15 residues. DNA for the CDR3: TGTGCCAGCAGTCGCGGGACGTCGGATTACAATGAGCAGTTCTTC. Translation: CASSRGTSDYNEQFF.

The genes are TRBV7-6 and TRBJ1-5; 9 nucleotides match TRBD1. The V gene's germline CDR1 is SGHVS and CDR2 FNYEAQ. Trimming cost V 5 bases and J 0 bases; bases outside gene matches: 17. The CDR3 loop spans 20 amino acids. CDR3 amino acids: CASSPRVGTGSPYSNQPQHF. CDR3 nucleotide sequence: TGTGCCAGCAGCCCCAGAGTAGGGACAGGGTCACCTTATAGCAATCAGCCCCAGCATTTT.

This chain uses TRBV9 with TRBJ2-1; TRBD2 matches 13 bases. CDR1 and CDR2 (germline): SGDLS, YYNGEE. This CDR3 is built from 15 residues. With 3 bases clipped from V and 5 bases from J, the junction kept 2 bases outside the gene matches. The CDR3 loop reads CASSGTSGRDNEQFF. CDR3 in DNA: TGTGCCAGCAGCGGTACTAGCGGGAGGGACAATGAGCAGTTCTTC. Full variable domain (outside the CDR3, taken from reference TRBV9 and TRBJ2-1): DSGVTQTPKHLITATGQRVTLRCSPRSGDLSVYWYQQSLDQGLQFLIQYYNGEERAKGNILERFSAQQFPDLHSELNLSSLELGDSALYFCASSGTSGRDNEQFFGPGTRLTVL.

The chain recombines TRBV4-2 with TRBJ1-5, with unresolved D. The CDR3 runs 14 residues. Germline-derived CDR1 and CDR2 are LGHNA and YNFKEQ. V lost 0 bases and J 2 bases, leaving 5 bases between the germline ends. CDR3 bases: TGTGCCAGCAGCCAAGATATAGGCAATCAGCCCCAGCATTTT. This translates into CASSQDIGNQPQHF.

The genes are TRBV5-6 and TRBJ2-5; D is ambiguous. Between the trimmed V and J ends, which lost 4 bases and 4 bases, there was a span of 8 bases. This CDR3 contains 12 residues. Germline V gene sequence: CDR1 SGHDT, CDR2 YYEEEE. The CDR3 nucleotides read TGTGCCAGCAGCCGGCTTGGAGAGACCCAGTACTTC. Amino acid sequence: CASSRLGETQYF.

The V gene is TRBV19, the J gene TRBJ2-7, with D maybe TRBD2 (6 bases). Germline loops: CDR1 LNHDA, CDR2 SQIVND (reference sequence). Between the trimmed V and J ends, which lost 4 bases and 4 bases, there was a span of 8 bases. CDR3 length: 12 amino acids. CDR3 bases: TGTGCCAGTAGTACCGGGAGATACGAGCAGTACTTC. Its protein is CASSTGRYEQYF.

This chain's CDR3 is CASSLAGTINEKLFF. Here the CDR3 DNA reads TGTGCCAGCAGCTTGGCCGGGACGATTAATGAAAAACTGTTTTTT. The chain carries TRBV5-4 and TRBJ1-4, with D perhaps matching TRBD1 (5 bases). Germline CDR1 is SGHNT and CDR2 is YYREEE (reference sequence). The CDR3 sequence is 15 residues long. Trimming removed 0 bases at V and 4 bases at J, with 10 bases between.

A note on this clone: The sample holds other DNA sequences that translate to the same CDR3. The V and J genes are TRBV5-1 and TRBJ1-4, with TRBD1 matching 11 bases. V shed 5 bases and J 2 bases; nucleotides not matched to a gene: 5. The CDR3 covers 16 residues. In germline, CDR1 is SGHRS, CDR2 YFSETQ. For the CDR3, the DNA is TGCGCCAGCAGTCCTGGACAGGGGGCGACTAATGAAAAACTGTTTTTT. This sequence encodes CASSPGQGATNEKLFF.

The CDR3 nucleotides read TGTGCCAGCAGTTACTGGGGCCCTAGCGGGAGTAGGGAGCTGTTTTTT. It is translated as CASSYWGPSGSRELFF. The chain is built from TRBV6-5 and TRBJ2-2; 10 positions match TRBD2. J was trimmed by 9 bases and V by 1 base; bases with no gene match: 8. The germline V gene has CDR1 MNHEY and CDR2 SVGAGI. The CDR3 totals 16 residues.

Here the CDR3 reads CASSHGGAANEKLFF. In DNA form, the CDR3 reads TGTGCCAGCAGTCACGGGGGGGCGGCTAATGAAAAACTGTTTTTT. The rearrangement links TRBV6-1 to TRBJ1-4; D might be TRBD1 (6 bases). V was trimmed by 5 bases and J by 3 bases, leaving 13 bases between them. Looked up from germline, CDR1 is MNHNS and CDR2 is SASEGT. This CDR3 spans 15 amino acids.

The V and J genes are TRBV6-5 and TRBJ1-2, with 7 bases lining up with TRBD1. Germline CDR1 and CDR2: MNHEY and SVGAGI. V shed 8 bases and J 8 bases; nucleotides not matched to a gene: 8. The CDR3 length is 12 residues. The CDR3: CASGEGAGGYTF. The DNA of the CDR3 is TGTGCCAGCGGGGAGGGGGCGGGAGGCTACACCTTC.

The chain recombines TRBV4-1 with TRBJ2-3, with 7 positions matching TRBD2. Per germline, CDR1 MGHRA and CDR2 YSYEKL. This CDR3 is 17 amino acids long. Unmatched junction bases numbered 9, after V lost 0 bases and J lost 3 bases. The CDR3 here is CASSQDSGRGVTDTQYF. CDR3 DNA sequence: TGCGCCAGCAGCCAAGATTCAGGGAGGGGAGTGACAGATACGCAGTATTTT.

This clone was detected once. This sequence joins TRBV11-2 and TRBJ2-6, with 9 bases identical to TRBD1. The CDR3 spans 18 residues. V lost 4 bases, J lost 0 bases, and 7 bases stayed unmatched. Looked up from germline, CDR1 is SGHAT and CDR2 is FQNNGV. The CDR3 loop is CASSSTGDRASGANVLTF. Written as DNA, the CDR3 is TGTGCCAGCAGCTCGACCGGGGACAGGGCCTCTGGGGCCAACGTCCTGACTTTC.

Written as DNA, the CDR3 is TGTGCCAGCACGGTTCGGAGGGGCGCGGACATTCAGTACTTC. It is translated as CASTVRRGADIQYF. V gene TRBV6-5 combines with J gene TRBJ2-4, with a possible D match to TRBD2 (6 bases). Trimming removed 7 bases at V and 8 bases at J, with 18 bases between. CDR3 length: 14 residues. The V gene's germline CDR1 is MNHEY and CDR2 SVGAGI.

The chain recombines TRBV30 with TRBJ2-7, with 10 bases fitting TRBD2. Looked up from germline, CDR1 is GTSNPN and CDR2 is SVGIG (reference sequence). The CDR3 contains 15 residues. V shed 1 base and J 7 bases; nucleotides not matched to a gene: 10. CDR3 nucleotides: TGTGCCTGGAGTGGAAGCGGGAGGGCTTTAGGTGAGCAGTACTTC. Residues: CAWSGSGRALGEQYF.